This T cell receptor beta chain was recovered during a study of blood T cell repertoires in COVID-19 (TCRdb year 2020). About the study as a whole: The collaborator samples originated in the United States, Italy and Spain and spanned the acute and convalescent phases of COVID-19. The material from the prospective study consisted of cDNA or gDNA derived from T cells, B-cell-depleted T cells, or PBMCs. The dataset comprised deeply sampled blood TCRbeta repertoires from subjects exposed to, actively infected with, or recovered from COVID-19. The repertoires were made available in a free public database intended to serve as a resource for research on the immune response to SARS-CoV-2. Samples came from the ongoing ImmuneRACE study (first 160 participants) plus 1,254 subjects from 6 global collaborators. Nearly every sample came with metadata listing a de-identified subject ID, COVID-19 status, age in years and sex. HLA class I and class II types, where available, came from metadata supplied by the sample provider rather than from assay-based typing. The paper as a whole reports these results and caveats: How much clinical and demographic metadata was included differed by source and by participant, and the metadata was provided uncurated.

Note on this clone: What this receptor recognizes is not known. Qualities for individual bases were not recorded, and no much larger clone is one base off.

TCRbeta CDR3 regions were amplified from genomic DNA using the immunoSEQ Assay, a bias-controlled multiplex PCR. In the source study's methods: Within the assay, amplification of reference gene primers was used to estimate how many nucleated cells each sample contained. To quantify the absolute abundance of each unique TCRbeta CDR3 rearrangement, sequence reads were collapsed and filtered. For each sample, productive Simpson clonality was calculated by taking the square root of Simpson's diversity index across productive rearrangements. TCRdb mirrors the immuneACCESS table, restricted to in-frame sequences. Some clones are absent from its copies; in checked studies, under half trace to an unresolved V gene, and the reason for the others is unknown. Clone size and V and J calls were adopted from that table, with D and trimming inferred from the DNA. The sample yields 220,000 or so clones; almost 85% were counted once. The ten largest clones represent around 1.9% of the sample.

Collaborating institutions collected whole blood in K2EDTA tubes following their own protocols. Collaborator samples were shipped for TCRbeta analysis as frozen whole blood, isolated PBMCs, or DNA extracted from either sample type. Spanning cysteine to phenylalanine, the CDR3 consists of 14 amino acids. The retained sequence is limited to the CDR3, 42 bases, with the frame set at the first base. The junction carries 8 bases between V and J, which are trimmed by 3 bases and 0 bases respectively. For CDR1 and CDR2, the germline V gene lists MNHNS and SASEGT. The receptor was isolated from a woman of 80 years or more with acute or convalescent COVID-19. This receptor chain uses TRBV6-1 and TRBJ1-1, and the D gene may be TRBD1, 6 bases matching. Input material: peripheral blood. The CDR3 protein: CASSDTGLNTEAFF. The DNA reads TGTGCCAGCAGTGACACAGGGCTGAACACTGAAGCTTTCTTT.